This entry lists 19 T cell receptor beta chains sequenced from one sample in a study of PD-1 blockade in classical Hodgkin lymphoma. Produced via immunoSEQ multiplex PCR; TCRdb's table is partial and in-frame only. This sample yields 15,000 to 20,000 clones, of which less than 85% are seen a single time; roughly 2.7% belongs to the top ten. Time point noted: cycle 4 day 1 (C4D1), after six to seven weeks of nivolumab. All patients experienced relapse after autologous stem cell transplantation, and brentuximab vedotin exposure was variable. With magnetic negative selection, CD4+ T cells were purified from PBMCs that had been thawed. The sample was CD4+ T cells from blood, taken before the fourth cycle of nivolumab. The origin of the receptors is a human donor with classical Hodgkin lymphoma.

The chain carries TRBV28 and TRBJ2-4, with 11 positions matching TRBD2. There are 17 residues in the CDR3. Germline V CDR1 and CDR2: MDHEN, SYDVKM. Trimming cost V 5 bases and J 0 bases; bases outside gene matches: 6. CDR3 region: CASSVIAGGVAKNIQYF. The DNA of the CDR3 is TGTGCCAGCAGTGTAATAGCGGGGGGGGTAGCCAAAAACATTCAGTACTTC.

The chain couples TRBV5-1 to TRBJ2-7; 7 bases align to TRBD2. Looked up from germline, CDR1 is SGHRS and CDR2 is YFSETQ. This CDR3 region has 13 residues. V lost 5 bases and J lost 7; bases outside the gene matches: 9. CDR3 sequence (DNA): TGCGCCAGCAGGTCGGCGGGAGCTGGGGAGCAGTACTTC. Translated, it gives CASRSAGAGEQYF.

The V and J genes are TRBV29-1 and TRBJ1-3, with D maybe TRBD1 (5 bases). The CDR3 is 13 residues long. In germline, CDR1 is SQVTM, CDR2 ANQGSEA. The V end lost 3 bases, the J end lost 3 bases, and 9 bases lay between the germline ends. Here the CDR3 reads CSVEGGYGNTIYF. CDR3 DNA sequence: TGCAGCGTTGAGGGGGGGTATGGAAACACCATATATTTT. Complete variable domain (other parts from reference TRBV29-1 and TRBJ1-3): SAVISQKPSRDICQRGTSLTIQCQVDSQVTMMFWYRQQPGQSLTLIATANQGSEATYESGFVIDKFPISRPNLTFSTLTVSNMSPEDSSIYLCSVEGGYGNTIYFGEGSWLTVV.

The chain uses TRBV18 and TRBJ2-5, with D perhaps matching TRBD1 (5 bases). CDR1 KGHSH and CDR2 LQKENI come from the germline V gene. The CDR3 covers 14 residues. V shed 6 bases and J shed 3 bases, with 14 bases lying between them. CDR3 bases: TGTGCCAGCTCCCTCCGACAGATAGAAGAGACCCAGTACTTC. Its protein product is CASSLRQIEETQYF.

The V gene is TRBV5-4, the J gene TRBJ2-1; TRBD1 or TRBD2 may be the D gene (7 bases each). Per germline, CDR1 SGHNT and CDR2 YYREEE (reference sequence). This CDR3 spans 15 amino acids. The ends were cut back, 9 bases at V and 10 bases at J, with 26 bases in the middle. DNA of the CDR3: TGTGCCACCCGCCCAGGGGGGCGGGAGCCTTGGGAGCAGTTCTTC. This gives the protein CATRPGGREPWEQFF.

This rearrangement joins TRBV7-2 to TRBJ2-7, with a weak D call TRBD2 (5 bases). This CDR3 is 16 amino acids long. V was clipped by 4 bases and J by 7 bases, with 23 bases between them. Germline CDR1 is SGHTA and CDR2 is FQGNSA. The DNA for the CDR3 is TGTGCCAGCAGCTCCCCGCGCTATGCTGTTAGAGGGGAGCAGTACTTC. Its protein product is CASSSPRYAVRGEQYF.

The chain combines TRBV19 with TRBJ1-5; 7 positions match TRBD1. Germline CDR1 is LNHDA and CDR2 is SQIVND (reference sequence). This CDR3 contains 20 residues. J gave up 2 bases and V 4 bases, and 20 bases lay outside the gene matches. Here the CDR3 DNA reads TGTGCCAGTAGTACCACGTCGGGACAGAGGACGGGGGGGGGCAATCAGCCCCAGCATTTT. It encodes CASSTTSGQRTGGGNQPQHF.

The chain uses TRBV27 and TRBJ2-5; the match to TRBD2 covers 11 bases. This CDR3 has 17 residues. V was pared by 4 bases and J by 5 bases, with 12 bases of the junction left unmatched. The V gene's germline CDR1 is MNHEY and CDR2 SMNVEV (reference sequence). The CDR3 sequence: CASSSHPLAGVKETQYF. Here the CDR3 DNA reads TGTGCCAGCAGTTCCCACCCACTAGCGGGAGTTAAGGAGACCCAGTACTTC.

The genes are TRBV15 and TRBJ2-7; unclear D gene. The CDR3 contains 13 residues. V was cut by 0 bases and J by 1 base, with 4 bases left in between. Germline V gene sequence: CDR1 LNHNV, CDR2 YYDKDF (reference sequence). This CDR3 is CATSREGSYEQYF. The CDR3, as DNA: TGTGCCACCAGCAGAGAAGGTTCCTACGAGCAGTACTTC.

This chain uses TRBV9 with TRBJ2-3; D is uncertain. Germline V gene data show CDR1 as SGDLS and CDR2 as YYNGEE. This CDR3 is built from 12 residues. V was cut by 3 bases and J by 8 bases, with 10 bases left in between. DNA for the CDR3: TGTGCCAGCAGCGGGGGATTGACTACGCAGTATTTT. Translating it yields CASSGGLTTQYF.

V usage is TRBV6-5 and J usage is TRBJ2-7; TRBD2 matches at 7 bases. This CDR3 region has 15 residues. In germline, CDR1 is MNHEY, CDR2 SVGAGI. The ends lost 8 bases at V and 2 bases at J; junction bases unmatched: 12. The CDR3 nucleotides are TGTGCCAGCCGCTTGGGGGGGGAACCTGCCTACGAGCAGTACTTC. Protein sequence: CASRLGGEPAYEQYF.

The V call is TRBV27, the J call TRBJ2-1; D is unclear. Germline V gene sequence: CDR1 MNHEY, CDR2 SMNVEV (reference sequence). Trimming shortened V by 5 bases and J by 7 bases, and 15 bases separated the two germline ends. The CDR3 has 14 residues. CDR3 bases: TGTGCCAGCAGTCCCCTTAGGGCTTTGAATGAGCAGTTCTTC. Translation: CASSPLRALNEQFF.

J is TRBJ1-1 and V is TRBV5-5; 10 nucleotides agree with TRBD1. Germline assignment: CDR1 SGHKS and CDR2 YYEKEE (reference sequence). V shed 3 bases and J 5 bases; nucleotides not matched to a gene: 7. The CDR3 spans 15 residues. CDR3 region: CASSSSDRGVTEAFF. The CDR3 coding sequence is TGTGCCAGCAGCTCATCGGACAGGGGGGTTACTGAAGCTTTCTTT.

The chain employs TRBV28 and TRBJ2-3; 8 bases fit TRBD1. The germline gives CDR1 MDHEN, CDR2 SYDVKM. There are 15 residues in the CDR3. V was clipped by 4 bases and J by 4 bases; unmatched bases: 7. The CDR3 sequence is CASSSPTGVADTQYF. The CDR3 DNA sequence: TGTGCCAGCAGTTCCCCGACAGGGGTCGCAGATACGCAGTATTTT.

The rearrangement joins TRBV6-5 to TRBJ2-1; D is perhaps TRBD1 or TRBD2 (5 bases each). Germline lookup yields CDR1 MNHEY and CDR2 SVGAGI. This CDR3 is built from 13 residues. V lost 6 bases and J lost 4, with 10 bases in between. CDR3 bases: TGTGCCAGCAGGAGGGACGATTACAATGAGCAGTTCTTC. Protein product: CASRRDDYNEQFF.

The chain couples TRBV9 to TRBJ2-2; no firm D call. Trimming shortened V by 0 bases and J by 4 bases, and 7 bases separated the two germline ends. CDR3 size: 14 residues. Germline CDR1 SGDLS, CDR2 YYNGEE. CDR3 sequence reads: CASSVGAITGELFF. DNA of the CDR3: TGTGCCAGCAGCGTAGGAGCGATCACCGGGGAGCTGTTTTTT. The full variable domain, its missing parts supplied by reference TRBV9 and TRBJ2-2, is DSGVTQTPKHLITATGQRVTLRCSPRSGDLSVYWYQQSLDQGLQFLIQYYNGEERAKGNILERFSAQQFPDLHSELNLSSLELGDSALYFCASSVGAITGELFFGEGSRLTVL.

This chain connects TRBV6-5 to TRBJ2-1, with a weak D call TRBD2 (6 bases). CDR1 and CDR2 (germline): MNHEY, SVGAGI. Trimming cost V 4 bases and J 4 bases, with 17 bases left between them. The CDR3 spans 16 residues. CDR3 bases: TGTGCCAGCAGTTTCCGCCCGGAGGGAGGTTACAATGAGCAGTTCTTC. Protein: CASSFRPEGGYNEQFF.

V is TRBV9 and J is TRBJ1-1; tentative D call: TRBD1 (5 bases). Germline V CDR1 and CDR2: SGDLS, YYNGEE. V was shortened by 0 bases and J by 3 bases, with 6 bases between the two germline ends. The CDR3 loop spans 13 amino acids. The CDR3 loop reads CASSVEGDTEAFF. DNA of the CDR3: TGTGCCAGCAGCGTAGAAGGGGACACTGAAGCTTTCTTT.

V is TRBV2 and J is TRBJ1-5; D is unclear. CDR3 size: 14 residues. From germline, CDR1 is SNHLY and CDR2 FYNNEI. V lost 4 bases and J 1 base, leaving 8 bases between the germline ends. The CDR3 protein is CASSGDNSNQPQHF. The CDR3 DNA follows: TGTGCCAGCAGTGGTGACAACAGCAATCAGCCCCAGCATTTT. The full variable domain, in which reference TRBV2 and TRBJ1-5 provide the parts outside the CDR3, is EPEVTQTPSHQVTQMGQEVILRCVPISNHLYFYWYRQILGQKVEFLVSFYNNEISEKSEIFDDQFSVERPDGSNFTLKIRSTKLEDSAMYFCASSGDNSNQPQHFGDGTRLSIL.